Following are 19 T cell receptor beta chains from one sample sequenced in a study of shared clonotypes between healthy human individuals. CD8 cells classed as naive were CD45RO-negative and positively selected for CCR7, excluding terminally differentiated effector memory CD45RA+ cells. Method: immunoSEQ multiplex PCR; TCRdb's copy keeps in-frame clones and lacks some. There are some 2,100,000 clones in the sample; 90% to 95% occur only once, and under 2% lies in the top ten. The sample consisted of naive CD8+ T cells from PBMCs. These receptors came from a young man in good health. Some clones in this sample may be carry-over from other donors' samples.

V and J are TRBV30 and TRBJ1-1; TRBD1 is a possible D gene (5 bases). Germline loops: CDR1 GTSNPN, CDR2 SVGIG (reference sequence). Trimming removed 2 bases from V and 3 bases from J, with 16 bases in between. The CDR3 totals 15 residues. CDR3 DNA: TGTGCCTGGAGTATCCCGGGGGGTCGGGACACTGAAGCTTTCTTT. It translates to CAWSIPGGRDTEAFF. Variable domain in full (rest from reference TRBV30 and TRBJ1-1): SQTIHQWPATLVQPVGSPLSLECTVEGTSNPNLYWYRQAAGRGLQLLFYSVGIGQISSEVPQNLSASRPQDRQFILSSKKLLLSDSGFYLCAWSIPGGRDTEAFFGQGTRLTVV.

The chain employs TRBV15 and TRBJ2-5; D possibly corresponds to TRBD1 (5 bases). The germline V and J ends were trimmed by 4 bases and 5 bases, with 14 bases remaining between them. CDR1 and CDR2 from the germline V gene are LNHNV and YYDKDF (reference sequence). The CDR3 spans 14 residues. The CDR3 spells CATSKHRGEETQYF. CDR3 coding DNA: TGTGCCACCAGCAAGCATAGGGGCGAGGAGACCCAGTACTTC.

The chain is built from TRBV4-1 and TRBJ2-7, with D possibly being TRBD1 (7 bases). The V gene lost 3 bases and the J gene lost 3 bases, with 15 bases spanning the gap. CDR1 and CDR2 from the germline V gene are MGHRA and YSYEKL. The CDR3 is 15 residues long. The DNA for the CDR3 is TGCGCCAGCAGCCATGAACAGGGGAGGAACTACGAGCAGTACTTC. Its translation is CASSHEQGRNYEQYF.

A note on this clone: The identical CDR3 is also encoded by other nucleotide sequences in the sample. The CDR3 bases are TGTGCCAGCAGCCTTCTGGGTGGCGGGGAGCTGTTTTTT. Protein sequence: CASSLLGGGELFF. V and J are TRBV27 and TRBJ2-2; D is unresolved. The CDR3 totals 13 residues. V lost 6 bases, J lost 7 bases, and 12 bases lay in between. From germline, CDR1 is MNHEY and CDR2 SMNVEV (reference sequence).

The CDR3 protein is CASSLPATSGRAMNEQFF. CDR3 DNA: TGTGCCAGCAGTTTACCGGCCACTAGCGGGAGGGCCATGAATGAGCAGTTCTTC. This chain links TRBV27 with TRBJ2-1; the match to TRBD2 covers 13 bases. After removal of 2 bases from V and 7 bases from J, the junction contained 11 bases not matched to a gene. CDR1 and CDR2 from the germline V gene are MNHEY and SMNVEV (reference sequence). There are 18 residues in the CDR3.

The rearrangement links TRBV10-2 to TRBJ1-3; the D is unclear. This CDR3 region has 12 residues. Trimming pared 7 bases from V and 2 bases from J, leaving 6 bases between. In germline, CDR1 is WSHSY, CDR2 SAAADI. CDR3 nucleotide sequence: TGCGCCAGCACGGGGACTGGAAACACCATATATTTT. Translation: CASTGTGNTIYF.

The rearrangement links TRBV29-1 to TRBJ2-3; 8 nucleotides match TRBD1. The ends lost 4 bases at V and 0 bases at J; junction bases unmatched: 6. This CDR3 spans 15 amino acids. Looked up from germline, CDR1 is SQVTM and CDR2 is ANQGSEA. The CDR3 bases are TGCAGCGTTGGGCGACAGGGGATTAGCACAGATACGCAGTATTTT. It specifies CSVGRQGISTDTQYF.

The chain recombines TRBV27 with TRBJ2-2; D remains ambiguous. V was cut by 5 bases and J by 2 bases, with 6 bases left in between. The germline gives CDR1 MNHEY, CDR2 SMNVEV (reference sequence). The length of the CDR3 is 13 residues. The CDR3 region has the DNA TGTGCCAGCAGTGGAGTAAACACCGGGGAGCTGTTTTTT. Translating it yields CASSGVNTGELFF.

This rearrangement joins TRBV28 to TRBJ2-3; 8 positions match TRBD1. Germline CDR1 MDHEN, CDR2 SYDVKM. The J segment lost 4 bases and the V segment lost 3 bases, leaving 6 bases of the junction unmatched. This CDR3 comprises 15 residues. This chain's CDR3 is CASSFGDRIADTQYF. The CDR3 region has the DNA TGTGCCAGCAGTTTTGGGGACAGGATAGCAGATACGCAGTATTTT.

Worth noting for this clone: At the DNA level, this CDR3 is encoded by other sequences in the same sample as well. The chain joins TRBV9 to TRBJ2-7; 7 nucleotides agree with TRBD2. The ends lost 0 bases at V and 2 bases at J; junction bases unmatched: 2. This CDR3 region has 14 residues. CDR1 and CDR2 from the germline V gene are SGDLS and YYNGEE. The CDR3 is CASSVGGRAYEQYF. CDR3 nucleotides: TGTGCCAGCAGCGTAGGGGGGAGGGCCTACGAGCAGTACTTC.

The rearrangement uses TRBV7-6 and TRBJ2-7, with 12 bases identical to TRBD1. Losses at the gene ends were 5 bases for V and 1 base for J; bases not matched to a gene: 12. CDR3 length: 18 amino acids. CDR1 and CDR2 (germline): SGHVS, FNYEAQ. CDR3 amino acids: CASSPRGQGAVLSYEQYF. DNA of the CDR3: TGTGCCAGCAGCCCGAGGGGACAGGGGGCCGTCTTGTCCTACGAGCAGTACTTC. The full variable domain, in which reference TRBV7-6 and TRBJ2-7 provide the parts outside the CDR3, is GAGVSQSPRYKVTKRGQDVALRCDPISGHVSLYWYRQALGQGPEFLTYFNYEAQQDKSGLPNDRFSAERPEGSISTLTIQRTEQRDSAMYRCASSPRGQGAVLSYEQYFGPGTRLTVT.

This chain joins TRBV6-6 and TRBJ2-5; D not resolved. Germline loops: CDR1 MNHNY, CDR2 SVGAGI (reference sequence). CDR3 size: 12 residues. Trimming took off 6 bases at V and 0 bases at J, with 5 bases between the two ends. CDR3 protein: CASSPYQETQYF. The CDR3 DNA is TGTGCCAGCAGCCCGTACCAAGAGACCCAGTACTTC.

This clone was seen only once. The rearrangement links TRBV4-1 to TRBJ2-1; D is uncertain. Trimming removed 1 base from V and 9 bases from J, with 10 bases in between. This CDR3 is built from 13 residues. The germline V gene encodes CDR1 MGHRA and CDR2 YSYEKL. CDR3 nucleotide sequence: TGCGCCAGCAGCCAAGTGGGCAGTTTTGAGCAGTTCTTC. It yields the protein CASSQVGSFEQFF.

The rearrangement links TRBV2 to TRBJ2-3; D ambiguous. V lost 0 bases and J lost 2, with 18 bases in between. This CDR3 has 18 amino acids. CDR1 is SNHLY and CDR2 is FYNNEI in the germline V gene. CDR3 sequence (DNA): TGTGCCAGCAGTGAAGCCGTAACCTTGGTAGAAGACACAGATACGCAGTATTTT. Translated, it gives CASSEAVTLVEDTDTQYF. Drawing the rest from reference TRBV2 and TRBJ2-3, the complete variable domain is EPEVTQTPSHQVTQMGQEVILRCVPISNHLYFYWYRQILGQKVEFLVSFYNNEISEKSEIFDDQFSVERPDGSNFTLKIRSTKLEDSAMYFCASSEAVTLVEDTDTQYFGPGTRLTVL.

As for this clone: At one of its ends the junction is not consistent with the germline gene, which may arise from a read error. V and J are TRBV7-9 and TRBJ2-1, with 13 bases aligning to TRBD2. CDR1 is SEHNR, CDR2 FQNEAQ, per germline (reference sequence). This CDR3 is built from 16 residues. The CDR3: CASSLGGLAGVGEKFF. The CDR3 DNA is TGTGCCAGCAGCCTAGGAGGACTAGCGGGAGTGGGTGAGAAGTTCTTC.

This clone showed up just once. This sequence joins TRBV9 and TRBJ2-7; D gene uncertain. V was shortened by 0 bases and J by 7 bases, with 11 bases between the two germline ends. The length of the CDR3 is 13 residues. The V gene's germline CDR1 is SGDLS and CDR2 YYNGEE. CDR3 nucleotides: TGTGCCAGCAGCGTAGGGTTCTGGAATGAGCAGTACTTC. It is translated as CASSVGFWNEQYF.

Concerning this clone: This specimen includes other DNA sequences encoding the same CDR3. The CDR3 DNA follows: TGTGCCAGCCGCACCGGGACTAGCGGGTACAATGAGCAGTTCTTC. As protein: CASRTGTSGYNEQFF. This chain connects TRBV27 to TRBJ2-1; 12 bases are shared with TRBD2. Trimming took 8 bases from V and 4 from J; bases not matched to a gene: 6. Germline values: CDR1 MNHEY, CDR2 SMNVEV (reference sequence). This CDR3 is 15 amino acids long.

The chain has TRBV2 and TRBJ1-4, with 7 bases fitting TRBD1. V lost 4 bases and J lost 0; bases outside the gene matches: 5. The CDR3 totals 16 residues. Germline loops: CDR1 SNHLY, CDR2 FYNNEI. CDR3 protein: CASSGAGTATNEKLFF. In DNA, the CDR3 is TGTGCCAGCAGTGGGGCTGGGACAGCAACTAATGAAAAACTGTTTTTT.

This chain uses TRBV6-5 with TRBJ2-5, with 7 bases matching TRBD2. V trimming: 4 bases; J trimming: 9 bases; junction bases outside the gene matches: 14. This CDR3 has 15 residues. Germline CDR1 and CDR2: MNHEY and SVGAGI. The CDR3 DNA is TGTGCCAGCAGTTTACTGGCCCAGCCCCGGGAGGCCCAGTACTTC. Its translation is CASSLLAQPREAQYF.